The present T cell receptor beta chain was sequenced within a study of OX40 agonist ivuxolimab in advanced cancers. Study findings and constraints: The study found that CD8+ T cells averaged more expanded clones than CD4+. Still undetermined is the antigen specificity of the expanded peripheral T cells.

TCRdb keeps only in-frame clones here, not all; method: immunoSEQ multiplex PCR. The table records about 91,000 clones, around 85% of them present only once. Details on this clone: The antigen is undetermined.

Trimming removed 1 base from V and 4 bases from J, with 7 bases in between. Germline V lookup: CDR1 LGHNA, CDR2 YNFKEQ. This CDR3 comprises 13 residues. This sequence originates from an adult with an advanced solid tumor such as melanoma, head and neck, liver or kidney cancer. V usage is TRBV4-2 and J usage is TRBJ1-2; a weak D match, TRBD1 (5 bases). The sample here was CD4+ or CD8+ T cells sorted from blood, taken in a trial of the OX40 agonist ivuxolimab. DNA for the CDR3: TGTGCCAGCAGCCAAGCAGGGCCCTATGGCTACACCTTC. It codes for CASSQAGPYGYTF.